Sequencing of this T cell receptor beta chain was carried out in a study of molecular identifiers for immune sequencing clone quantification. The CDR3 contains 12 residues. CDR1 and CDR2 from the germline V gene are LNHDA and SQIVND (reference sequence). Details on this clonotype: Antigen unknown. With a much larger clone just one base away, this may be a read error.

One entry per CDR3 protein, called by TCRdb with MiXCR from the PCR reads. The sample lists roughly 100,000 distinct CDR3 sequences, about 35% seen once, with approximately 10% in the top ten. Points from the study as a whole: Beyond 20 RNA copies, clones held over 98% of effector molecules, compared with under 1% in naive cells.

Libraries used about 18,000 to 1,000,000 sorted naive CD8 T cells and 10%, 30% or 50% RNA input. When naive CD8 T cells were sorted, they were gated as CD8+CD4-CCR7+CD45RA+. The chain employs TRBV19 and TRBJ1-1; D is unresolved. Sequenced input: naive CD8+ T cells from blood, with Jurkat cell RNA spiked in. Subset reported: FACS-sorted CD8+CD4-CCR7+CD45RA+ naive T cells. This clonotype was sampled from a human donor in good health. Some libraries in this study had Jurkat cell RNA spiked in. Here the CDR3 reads CASSDGNTGAFF. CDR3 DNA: TGTGCCAGTAGTGACGGGAACACTGGAGCTTTCTTT.